This paragraph covers one T cell receptor (beta chain) sequence. Assay: immunoSEQ multiplex PCR; the TCRdb copy retains only in-frame clones and omits some. The sample shows 250,000 to 350,000 clones, around nine tenths of them seen only once. The data derive from a study of blood T cell repertoires in COVID-19. CDR3 length: 16 amino acids. The J segment lost 1 base and the V segment lost 6 bases, leaving 9 bases of the junction unmatched. Germline V CDR1 and CDR2: SGHDT, YYEEEE. Ages ranged from roughly 18 to 100 years, with residence in approximately 23 US areas. Participants reported their clinical history, and cohort assignment relied on those reports.

The origin of this receptor is a woman aged 25 to 45 who had recovered from COVID-19. Material: PBMCs or T cells enriched from blood (not recorded which). V is TRBV5-6 and J is TRBJ2-2; 7 bases agree with TRBD1. The DNA for the CDR3 is TGTGCCAGCACCAATCCGACAGGGCGGAACACCGGGGAGCTGTTTTTT. Protein sequence: CASTNPTGRNTGELFF.